The clone carrying this T cell receptor (beta chain) turned up a few times. The record originates from a study of T cell repertoires in cytomegalovirus infection. Study overall: CMV infection together with matching HLA type was indicated by public TCR beta signatures.

A single record per CDR3 protein comes from TCRdb applying MiXCR to the reads. The table has 150,000 to 200,000 distinct CDR3 sequences, about a sixth seen once. CDR3 length: 13 residues. The V and J ends lost 3 bases and 6 bases respectively, with 9 bases between them. Germline CDR1 is SGHVS and CDR2 is FQNEAQ. Sequenced sample: CD8+ T cells from PBMCs. The receptor comes from a human donor in good health (CMV status not recorded). Some clones in this sample may be carry-over from other donors' samples. The chain employs TRBV7-8 and TRBJ1-5; no definite D call. CDR3 in amino acids: CASSFQAGQPQHF. CDR3 DNA sequence: TGTGCCAGCAGCTTTCAGGCAGGTCAGCCCCAGCATTTT.